Below, 2 T cell receptor beta chains from the same sample are listed, as sequenced in a study of T cell responses to AZD1222 COVID-19 vaccine. Clones were sequenced by immunoSEQ multiplex PCR, and TCRdb holds only the in-frame ones, with some missing. The repertoire has roughly 50,000 clones, around 80% of them found once; the top ten carry roughly 7%. This material consisted of peripheral blood, taken on day 0 of AZD1222 vaccination. The source of these receptors is an adult in good health.

The chain carries TRBV3-1 (or the pseudogene TRBV3-2) and TRBJ1-3, with D possibly TRBD1 on 6 matching bases. The germline CDR1 and CDR2 sequences are LGHDT and YNNKEL (reference sequence). This CDR3 has 16 amino acids. V shed 5 bases and J shed 4 bases, with 18 bases lying between them. CDR3 region: CASSTRGRGQGNTIYF. CDR3 in DNA: TGTGCCAGCAGCACGCGCGGGCGGGGGCAAGGAAACACCATATATTTT.

V is TRBV2 and J is TRBJ1-2; D is undetermined. V shed 3 bases and J shed 0 bases, with 8 bases lying between them. This CDR3 has 14 amino acids. In germline, CDR1 is SNHLY, CDR2 FYNNEI. For the CDR3, the DNA is TGTGCCAGCAGTGAGTCTACAGCTAACTATGGCTACACCTTC. Amino acids: CASSESTANYGYTF.